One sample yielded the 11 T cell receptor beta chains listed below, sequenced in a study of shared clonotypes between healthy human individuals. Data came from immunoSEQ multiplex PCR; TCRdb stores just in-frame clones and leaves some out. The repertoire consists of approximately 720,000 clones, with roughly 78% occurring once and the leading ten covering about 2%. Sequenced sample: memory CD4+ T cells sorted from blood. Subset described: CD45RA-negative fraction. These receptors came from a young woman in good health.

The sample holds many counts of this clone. The CDR3 reads CASTPRQGNTEAFF. The CDR3 coding sequence is TGTGCCAGCACCCCACGACAGGGGAACACTGAAGCTTTCTTT. This rearrangement joins TRBV2 to TRBJ1-1; 7 bases fit TRBD1. Germline CDR1 is SNHLY and CDR2 is FYNNEI. The J segment lost 1 base and the V segment lost 7 bases, leaving 6 bases of the junction unmatched. CDR3 length equals 14 residues. Using reference TRBV2 and TRBJ1-1 for the parts outside the CDR3, the full variable domain is EPEVTQTPSHQVTQMGQEVILRCVPISNHLYFYWYRQILGQKVEFLVSFYNNEISEKSEIFDDQFSVERPDGSNFTLKIRSTKLEDSAMYFCASTPRQGNTEAFFGQGTRLTVV.

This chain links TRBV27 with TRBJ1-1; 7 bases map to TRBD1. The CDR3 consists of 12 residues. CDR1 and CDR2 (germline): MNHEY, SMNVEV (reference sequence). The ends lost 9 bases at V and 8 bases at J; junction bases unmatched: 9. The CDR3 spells CASGLTQGEAFF. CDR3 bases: TGTGCCAGTGGACTCACACAGGGGGAAGCTTTCTTT.

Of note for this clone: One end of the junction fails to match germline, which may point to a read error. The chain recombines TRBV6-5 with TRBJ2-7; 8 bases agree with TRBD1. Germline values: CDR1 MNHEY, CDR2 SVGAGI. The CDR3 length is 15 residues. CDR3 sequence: CVSSTGTGGSYEQYF. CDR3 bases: TGTGTCAGCAGTACCGGGACAGGAGGCTCCTACGAGCAGTACTTC.

The CDR3, as DNA: TGTGCCAGCAGCTTAGACCCGACCTACGAGCAGTACTTC. As protein: CASSLDPTYEQYF. V and J are TRBV7-9 and TRBJ2-7; no definite D call. The CDR3 is 13 amino acids. V was shortened by 1 base and J by 2 bases, with 6 bases between the two germline ends. Germline lookup yields CDR1 SEHNR and CDR2 FQNEAQ (reference sequence).

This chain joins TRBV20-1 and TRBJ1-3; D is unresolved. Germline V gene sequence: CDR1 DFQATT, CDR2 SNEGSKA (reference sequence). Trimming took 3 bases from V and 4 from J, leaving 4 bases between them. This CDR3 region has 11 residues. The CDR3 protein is CSASIGNTIYF. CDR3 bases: TGCAGTGCTAGTATAGGAAACACCATATATTTT.

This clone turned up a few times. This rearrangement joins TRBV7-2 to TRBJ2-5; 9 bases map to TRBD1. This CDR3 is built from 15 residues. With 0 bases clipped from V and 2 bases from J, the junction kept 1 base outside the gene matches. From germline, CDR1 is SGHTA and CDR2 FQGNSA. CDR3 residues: CASSLATGGQETQYF. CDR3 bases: TGTGCCAGCAGCTTAGCGACAGGGGGACAAGAGACCCAGTACTTC. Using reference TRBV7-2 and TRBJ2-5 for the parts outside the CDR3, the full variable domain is GAGVSQSPSNKVTEKGKDVELRCDPISGHTALYWYRQSLGQGLEFLIYFQGNSAPDKSGLPSDRFSAERTGGSVSTLTIQRTQQEDSAVYLCASSLATGGQETQYFGPGTRLLVL.

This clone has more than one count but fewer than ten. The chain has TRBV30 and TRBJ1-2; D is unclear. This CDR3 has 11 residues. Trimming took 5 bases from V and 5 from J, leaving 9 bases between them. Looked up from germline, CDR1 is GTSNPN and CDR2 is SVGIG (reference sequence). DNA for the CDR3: TGTGCCTGGGGTGCCCAGTATGGCTACACCTTC. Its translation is CAWGAQYGYTF.

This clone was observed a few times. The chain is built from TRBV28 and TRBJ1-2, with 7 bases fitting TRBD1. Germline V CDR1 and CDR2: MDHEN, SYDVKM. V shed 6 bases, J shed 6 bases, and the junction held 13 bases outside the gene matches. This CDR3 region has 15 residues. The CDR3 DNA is TGTGCCAGCAGCCGCTACTCTCAGGGGGAGGATGGCTACACCTTC. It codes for CASSRYSQGEDGYTF.

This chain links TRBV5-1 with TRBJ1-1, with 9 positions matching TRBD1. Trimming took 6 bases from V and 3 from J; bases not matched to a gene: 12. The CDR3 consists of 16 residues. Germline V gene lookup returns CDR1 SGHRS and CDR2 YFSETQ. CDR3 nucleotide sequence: TGCGCCAGCACTAAGGACAGGGGATTAGGAGACACTGAAGCTTTCTTT. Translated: CASTKDRGLGDTEAFF.

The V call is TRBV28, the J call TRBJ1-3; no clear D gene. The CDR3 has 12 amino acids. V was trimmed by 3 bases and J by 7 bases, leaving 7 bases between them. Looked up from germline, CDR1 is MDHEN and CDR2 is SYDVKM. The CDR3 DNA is TGTGCCAGCAGTTTCTATTCGAACACCATATATTTT. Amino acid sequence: CASSFYSNTIYF.

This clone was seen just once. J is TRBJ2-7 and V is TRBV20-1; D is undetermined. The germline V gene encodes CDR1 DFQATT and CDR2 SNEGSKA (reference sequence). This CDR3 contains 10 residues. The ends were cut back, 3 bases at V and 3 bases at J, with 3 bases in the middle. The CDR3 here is CSARGYEQYF. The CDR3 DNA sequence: TGCAGTGCTAGGGGCTACGAGCAGTACTTC.